This T cell receptor beta chain was sequenced for a study of blood T cell repertoires in COVID-19. Study-level background: Italy, Spain and the United States were the sources of the convalescent and acute COVID-19 samples.

This clone has just a few counts. The V end lost 0 bases, the J end lost 5 bases, and 12 bases lay between the germline ends. Germline V lookup: CDR1 MNHEY, CDR2 SMNVEV (reference sequence). The CDR3 sequence is 15 residues long. Original analysis: Amplification of reference gene primers provided the estimated nucleated cell counts. Method: immunoSEQ multiplex PCR; TCRdb's copy keeps in-frame clones and lacks some. The V and J calls and clone size are taken from that table; D and trimming were inferred from the DNA. The sample comprises 250,000 or so clones, 65% to 90% of which are singletons, and under 2% rests with the top ten.

The genes are TRBV27 and TRBJ2-3; D may be TRBD2 (6 bases). The sequenced sample consisted of peripheral blood. The clonotype originates from a young man with active or convalescent COVID-19. The DNA of the CDR3 is TGTGCCAGCAGTTTATCGTTCGGGGGACTAGATACGCAGTATTTT. Translating it yields CASSLSFGGLDTQYF.